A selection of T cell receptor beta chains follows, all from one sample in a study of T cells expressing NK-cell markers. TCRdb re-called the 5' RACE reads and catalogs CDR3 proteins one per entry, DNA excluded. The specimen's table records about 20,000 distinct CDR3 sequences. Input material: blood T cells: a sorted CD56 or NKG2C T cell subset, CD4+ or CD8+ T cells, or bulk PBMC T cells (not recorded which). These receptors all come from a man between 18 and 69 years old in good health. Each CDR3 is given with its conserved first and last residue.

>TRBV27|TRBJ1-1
CAPSPPGGPNTEAFF
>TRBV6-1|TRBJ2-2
CASRLWSGGAGELFF
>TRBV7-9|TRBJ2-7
CASSFDKSSYEQYF
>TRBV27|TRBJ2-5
CASSSRQEQETQYF
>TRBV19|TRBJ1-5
CASSMLDGGPQHF
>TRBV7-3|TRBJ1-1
CASSLTSGISSEAFF
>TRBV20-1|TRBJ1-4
CSAQQGASEKLFF
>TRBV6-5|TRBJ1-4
CASSYYQGEKLFF
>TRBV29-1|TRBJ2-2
CSVGPASGELFF
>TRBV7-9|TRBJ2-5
CASSLMASQETQYF
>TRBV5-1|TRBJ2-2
CASSLSSVTGELFF